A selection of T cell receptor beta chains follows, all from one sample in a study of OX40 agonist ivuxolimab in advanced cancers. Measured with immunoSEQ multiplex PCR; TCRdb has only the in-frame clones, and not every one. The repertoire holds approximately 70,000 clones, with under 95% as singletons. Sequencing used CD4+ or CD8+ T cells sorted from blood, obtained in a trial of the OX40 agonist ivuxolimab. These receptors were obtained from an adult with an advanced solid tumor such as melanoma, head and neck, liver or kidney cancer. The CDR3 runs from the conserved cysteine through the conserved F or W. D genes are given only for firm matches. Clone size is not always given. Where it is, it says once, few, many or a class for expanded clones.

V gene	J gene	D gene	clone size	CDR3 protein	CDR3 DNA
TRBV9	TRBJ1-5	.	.	CASSATGYSNQPQHF	TGTGCCAGCAGCGCCACAGGGTACAGCAATCAGCCCCAGCATTTT
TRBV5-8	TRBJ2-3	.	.	CASSLAGTITDTQYF	TGTGCCAGCAGCTTGGCGGGAACCATCACAGATACGCAGTATTTT
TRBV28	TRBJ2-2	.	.	CASISWKTAANTGELFF	TGTGCCAGCATAAGTTGGAAAACAGCCGCGAACACCGGGGAGCTGTTTTTT
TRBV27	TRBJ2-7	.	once	CASSLGHSYEQYF	TGTGCCAGCAGTCTAGGACACTCCTACGAGCAGTACTTC
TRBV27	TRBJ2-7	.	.	CASSLVGGSYEQYF	TGTGCCAGCAGTTTAGTCGGGGGCTCCTACGAGCAGTACTTC
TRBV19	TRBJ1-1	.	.	CASSIIWGYGTEAFF	TGTGCCAGTAGTATTATTTGGGGTTACGGCACTGAAGCTTTCTTT
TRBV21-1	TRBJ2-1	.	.	CASSKGEDREWINEQFF	TGTGCCAGCAGCAAAGGGGAGGACAGGGAGTGGATAAATGAGCAGTTCTTC
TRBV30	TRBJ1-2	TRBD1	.	CAWTTGASNYGYTF	TGTGCCTGGACTACAGGGGCGAGCAACTATGGCTACACCTTC
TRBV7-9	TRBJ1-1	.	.	CASSLGDGNTEAFF	TGTGCCAGCAGCTTAGGTGACGGGAACACTGAAGCTTTCTTT
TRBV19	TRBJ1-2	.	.	CASTPPAGRNYGYTF	TGTGCCAGTACCCCTCCGGCAGGTCGGAACTATGGCTACACCTTC
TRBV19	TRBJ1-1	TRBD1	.	CATKTGTGNMNTEAFF	TGTGCTACAAAAACCGGGACAGGGAACATGAACACTGAAGCTTTCTTT
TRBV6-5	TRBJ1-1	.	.	CASSYGRNTEAFF	TGTGCCAGCAGTTACGGTAGGAACACTGAAGCTTTCTTT
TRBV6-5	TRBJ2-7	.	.	CASSYGLSYEQYF	TGTGCCAGCAGTTACGGCTTAAGCTACGAGCAGTACTTC
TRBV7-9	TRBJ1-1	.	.	CASSIGTAGLGNTEAFF	TGTGCCAGCAGCATCGGGACTGCTGGACTGGGGAACACTGAAGCTTTCTTT
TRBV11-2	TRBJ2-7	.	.	CASSRNTYEQYF	TGTGCCAGCAGCCGTAACACCTACGAGCAGTACTTC
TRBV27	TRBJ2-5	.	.	CATSGISGTQYF	TGTGCCACCTCAGGGATTTCGGGGACCCAGTACTTC
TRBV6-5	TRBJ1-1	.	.	CASSYTEGAEAFF	TGTGCCAGCAGTTACACGGAGGGGGCTGAAGCTTTCTTT
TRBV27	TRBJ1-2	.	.	CASSQGGLAGYTF	TGTGCCAGCAGCCAAGGGGGTTTGGCTGGCTACACCTTC
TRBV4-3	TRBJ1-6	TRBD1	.	CASSQARQGDDSPLHF	TGCGCCAGCAGCCAAGCCAGACAGGGGGACGATTCACCCCTCCACTTT
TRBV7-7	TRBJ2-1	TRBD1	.	CASSLEPGQGNEQFF	TGTGCTAGCAGCTTAGAACCGGGACAGGGCAATGAGCAGTTCTTC
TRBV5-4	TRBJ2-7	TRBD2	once	CASSWDGGGSEQYF	TGTGCCAGCAGCTGGGACGGGGGGGGTAGCGAGCAGTACTTC
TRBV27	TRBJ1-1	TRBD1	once	CASQGGTEAFF	TGTGCCAGCCAGGGGGGCACTGAAGCTTTCTTT
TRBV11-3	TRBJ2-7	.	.	CASSLEGNGVWDEQYF	TGTGCCAGCAGCTTAGAAGGGAATGGTGTATGGGACGAGCAGTACTTC
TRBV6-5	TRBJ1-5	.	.	CASSYSRGLDQPQHF	TGTGCCAGCAGTTACTCGCGGGGGCTGGATCAGCCCCAGCATTTT
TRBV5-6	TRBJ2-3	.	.	CASSLWTVSTDTQYF	TGTGCCAGCAGCTTATGGACAGTTTCCACAGATACGCAGTATTTT
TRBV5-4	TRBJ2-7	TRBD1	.	CASSFRGQREQYF	TGTGCCAGCAGCTTCAGGGGACAGAGAGAGCAGTACTTC
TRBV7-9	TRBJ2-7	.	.	CASSLVGLLTYEQYF	TGTGCCAGCAGCCTGGTTGGGCTCCTAACCTACGAGCAGTACTTC
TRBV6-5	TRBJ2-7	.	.	CASSPDRIEQYF	TGTGCCAGCAGTCCCGACAGGATCGAGCAGTACTTC
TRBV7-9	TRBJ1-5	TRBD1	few	CASSLTRTGGEQPQHF	TGTGCCAGCAGCTTGACGCGGACAGGGGGAGAACAGCCCCAGCATTTT
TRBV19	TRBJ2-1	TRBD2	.	CASRMEAGVKNEQFF	TGTGCCAGTAGAATGGAAGCGGGGGTTAAAAATGAGCAGTTCTTC
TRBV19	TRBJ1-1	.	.	CASSIVSGSGSAFF	TGTGCCAGTAGTATAGTGTCAGGGAGCGGGTCGGCTTTCTTT
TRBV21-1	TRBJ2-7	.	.	CASSKSLPVIPFEQYF	TGTGCCAGCAGCAAATCTTTACCCGTAATCCCGTTCGAGCAGTACTTC
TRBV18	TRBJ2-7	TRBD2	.	CASSLAGNEQYF	TGTGCCAGCTCCTTAGCGGGGAACGAGCAGTACTTC
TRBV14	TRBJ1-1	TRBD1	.	CASSQSWQGDTEAFF	TGTGCCAGCAGCCAAAGTTGGCAGGGGGACACTGAAGCTTTCTTT
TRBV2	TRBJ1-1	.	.	CASSELNTEAFF	TGTGCCAGCAGTGAATTGAACACTGAAGCTTTCTTT
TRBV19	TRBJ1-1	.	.	CASKGIMNTEAFF	TGTGCCAGCAAGGGGATCATGAACACTGAAGCTTTCTTT
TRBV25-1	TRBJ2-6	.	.	CASRSSGPSGANVLTF	TGTGCCAGCAGGAGTAGCGGTCCCTCTGGGGCCAACGTCCTGACTTTC
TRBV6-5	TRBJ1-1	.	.	CASRESPYTEAFF	TGTGCCAGCAGAGAATCACCTTACACTGAAGCTTTCTTT
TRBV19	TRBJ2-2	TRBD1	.	CASTDGGSTGDPFLNTGELFF	TGTGCCAGTACCGATGGGGGATCGACAGGGGACCCCTTCCTCAACACCGGGGAGCTGTTTTTT
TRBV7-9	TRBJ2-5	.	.	CASSFSVGIYQETQYF	TGTGCCAGCAGCTTTTCGGTCGGGATATACCAAGAGACCCAGTACTTC
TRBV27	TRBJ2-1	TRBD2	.	CASNLLAGDSYNEQFF	TGTGCCAGCAATCTCTTAGCGGGAGACTCCTACAATGAGCAGTTCTTC
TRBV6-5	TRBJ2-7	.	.	CASSYGHSFYEQYF	TGTGCCAGCAGTTACGGACATTCGTTCTACGAGCAGTACTTC
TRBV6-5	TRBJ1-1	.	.	CASSYSGYTEAFF	TGTGCCAGCAGTTACTCAGGCTACACTGAAGCTTTCTTT
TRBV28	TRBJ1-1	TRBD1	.	CASSFHRGLNTEAFF	TGTGCCAGCAGTTTCCACAGGGGACTGAACACTGAAGCTTTCTTT
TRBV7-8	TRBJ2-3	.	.	CASSLVGGPTTDTQYF	TGTGCCAGCAGCTTAGTCGGCGGTCCTACCACAGATACGCAGTATTTT
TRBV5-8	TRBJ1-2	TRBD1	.	CASSYSGTGGGYTF	TGTGCCAGCAGCTATTCGGGGACAGGTGGAGGCTACACCTTC
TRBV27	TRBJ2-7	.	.	CASSLSTGQVTYEQYF	TGTGCCAGCAGTTTATCAACGGGGCAGGTGACCTACGAGCAGTACTTC
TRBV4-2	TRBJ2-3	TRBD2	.	CASSQVSSGGAGTDTQYF	TGTGCCAGCAGCCAAGTGTCTAGCGGGGGGGCTGGCACAGATACGCAGTATTTT
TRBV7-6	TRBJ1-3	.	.	CASSPRGASGNTIYF	TGTGCCAGCAGCCCGCGGGGGGCCTCTGGAAACACCATATATTTT
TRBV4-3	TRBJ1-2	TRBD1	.	CASSQDWGQANYGYTF	TGCGCCAGCAGCCAAGATTGGGGACAGGCTAACTATGGCTACACCTTC
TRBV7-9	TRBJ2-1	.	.	CASSLGDRYNEQFF	TGTGCCAGCAGCTTAGGGGACCGCTACAATGAGCAGTTCTTC
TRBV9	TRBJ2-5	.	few	CASSVEGGRVETQYF	TGTGCCAGCAGCGTAGAAGGGGGGAGAGTGGAGACCCAGTACTTC
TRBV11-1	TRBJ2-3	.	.	CASSFLGDVDTQYF	TGTGCCAGCAGCTTCTTAGGTGACGTGGATACGCAGTATTTT
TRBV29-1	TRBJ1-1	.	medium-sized	CSVLTDLGTEAFF	TGCAGCGTTCTTACAGATTTGGGCACTGAAGCTTTCTTT
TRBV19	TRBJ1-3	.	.	CASSIPQGLAGNTIYF	TGTGCCAGTAGTATTCCGCAGGGCCTCGCTGGAAACACCATATATTTT